This T cell receptor (beta chain) was profiled in a study of CD8+CD57+ T cells in acquired aplastic anemia. Study-level background: Sorted CD4+ and CD8+ cell DNA averaged approximately 3 ug. Overall study results and limits: In common between the patients and the controls were approximately 28 CD8+ CDR3 sequences.

Patients sequenced had flow cytometry evidence of CD8+CD57+ cell expansion. Trimming removed 3 bases from V and 1 base from J; junction bases left unmatched: 7. This CDR3 region has 17 residues. Germline CDR1 is DFQATT and CDR2 is SNEGSKA (reference sequence). There are many counts of this clonotype. The antigen is undetermined. The template for TCR beta VDJ and CDR3 sequence profiling was genomic DNA. TCRdb re-derived calls from the reads in MiXCR, one entry per CDR3 protein. Of about 190,000 distinct CDR3 sequences listed, around 45% were seen once; the top ten hold about 8.8%. The specimen sequenced was sorted CD4+, CD8+, or CD8+CD57+ T cells (not recorded which) from PBMCs. This TCR came from a human donor with aplastic anemia. The V call is TRBV20-1, the J call TRBJ1-5; 12 positions agree with TRBD1. The CDR3 DNA follows: TGCAGTGCTAGTCCCGGGACAGGGGGCTGGAGCAATCAGCCCCAGCATTTT. It translates to CSASPGTGGWSNQPQHF.